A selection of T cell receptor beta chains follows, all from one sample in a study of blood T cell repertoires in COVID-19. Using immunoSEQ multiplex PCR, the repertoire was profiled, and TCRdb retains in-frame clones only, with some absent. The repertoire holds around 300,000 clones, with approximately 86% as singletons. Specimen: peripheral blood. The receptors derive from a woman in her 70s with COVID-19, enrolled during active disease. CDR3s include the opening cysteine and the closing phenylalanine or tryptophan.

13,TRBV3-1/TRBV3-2,CASSQLLAGELFF
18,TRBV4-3,CASSQDLSGTGANTEAFF
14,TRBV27,CASKSSGGAYEQFF
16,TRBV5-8,CASSPWAGQGSYEQYF
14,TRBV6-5,CASSQLQGHTEAFF
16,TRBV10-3,CAISAPRGGNYNEQFF
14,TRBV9,CASSVEGALAEQYF
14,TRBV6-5,CASNGQGLDQPQHF
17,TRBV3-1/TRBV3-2,CASSLATGTGKAGELFF
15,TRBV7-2,CASSLRRESNYGYTF
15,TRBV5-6,CASSLGQAGQETQYF
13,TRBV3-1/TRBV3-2,CASSPRLLYEQYF
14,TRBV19,CASTRWGQETEAFF
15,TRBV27,CASSLMGQGAPEQFF
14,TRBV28,CASSSIREGREQYF
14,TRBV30,CAWSPITVNTEAFF
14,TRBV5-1,CASSFTGFSYEQYF
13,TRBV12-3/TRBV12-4,CASSPQGAYEQYF
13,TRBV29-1,CSLLTGAGYEQFF
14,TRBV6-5,CASSPTGRPYEQYF
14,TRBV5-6,CASSPGQDTDTQYF
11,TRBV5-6,CASSLVSGYTF
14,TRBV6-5,CASSRTTTEDTQYF
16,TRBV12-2,CASRLEYRGRSYGYTF
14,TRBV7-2,CASSSDRARVTQYF
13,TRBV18,CASSLGGLYGYTF
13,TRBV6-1,CASSDGQGDTQYF
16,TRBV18,CASSPPSAGAKNIQYF
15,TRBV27,CASSFREEFTDTQYF
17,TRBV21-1,CASSKARLAGSQETQYF
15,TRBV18,CASSPVTGGNSPLHF
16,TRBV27,CASSLDRPYYNSPLHF
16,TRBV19,CASSRVVGASTDTQYF
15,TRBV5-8,CASSLAQGPQETQYF
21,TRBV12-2,CASRPVIPMVRRETGFFGYTF
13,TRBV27,CASSSPGTSEQYF
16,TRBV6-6,CASSPPRQGRNQPQHF
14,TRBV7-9,CASSLTLLADTQYF
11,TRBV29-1,CSSGQNTEAFF